The entry below gives a single T cell receptor beta chain sequence along with its context. The antigen it binds to is not known. No base qualities exist here, and no much larger clone lies one base off it. This sample was taken from a study of metastatic and nonmetastatic thyroid tumors (dated by TCRdb to about 2020). Background on the whole study: Repertoires were compared across peripheral blood and tumor or nodule tissue samples from malignant and benign thyroid patients. Overall results and qualifications from the work: TCR beta diversity was reported as significantly higher in malignant tumors than in benign nodules, in both blood and tumor samples.

Before undergoing thyroid surgery, none of the patients had been given any kind of treatment. Patient clinical samples collected from the early 2010s to the late 2010s were retrospectively analysed using T-cell receptor beta sequencing. Library method: PCR. This sample was sequenced with an Illumina HiSeq 4000. The TCR beta-chain CDR3 region of each patient was profiled by high-throughput sequencing. In the paper's pipeline: CDR3 differences across clinicopathological groups were used to build a classifier for discriminating distant-metastatic papillary thyroid cancer patients. To measure repertoire diversity the researchers used the Shannon index, while the Morisita-Horn index served to gauge how similar the tumor and blood repertoires were. TCRdb itself trimmed the public reads at Q25 with fastp, ran MiXCR and retained productive beta chains. Clone size and V and J calls follow TCRdb, not the original study. This sample has about 30,000 clones in its table, and about 4% of those were observed once. The ten most abundant clones make up 21% of the sample.

The TCR originated in a female donor with papillary thyroid cancer or a benign thyroid nodule (not recorded which). Some clones in this sample may be carry-over from other donors' samples. Sequencing input: blood.

The CDR3 corresponds to CASSLGWDYEKLFF. The DNA sequence is TGTGCCAGCAGCTTGGGTTGGGATTATGAAAAACTGTTTTTT. The chain employs TRBV5-4 and TRBJ1-4; the D gene assignment is ambiguous. Relative to germline, V is 0 bases shorter and J is 6 bases shorter, with 9 bases between their ends. Based on the germline V gene (reference sequence), the CDR1 and CDR2 sequences are SGHNT and YYREEE. Taken from cysteine to phenylalanine, the CDR3 has 14 residues. Only the CDR3 DNA is retained, 42 bases long and in frame from the first base.